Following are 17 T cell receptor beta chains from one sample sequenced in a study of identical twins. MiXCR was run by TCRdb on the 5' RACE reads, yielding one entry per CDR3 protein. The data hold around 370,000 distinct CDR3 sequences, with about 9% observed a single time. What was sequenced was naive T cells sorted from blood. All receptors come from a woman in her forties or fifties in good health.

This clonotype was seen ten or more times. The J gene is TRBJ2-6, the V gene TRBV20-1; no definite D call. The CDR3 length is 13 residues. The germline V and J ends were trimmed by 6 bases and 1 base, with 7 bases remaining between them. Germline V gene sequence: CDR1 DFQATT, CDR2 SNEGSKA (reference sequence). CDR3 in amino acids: CSAAPSGANVLTF. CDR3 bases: TGCAGTGCAGCACCGTCTGGGGCCAACGTCCTGACTTTC.

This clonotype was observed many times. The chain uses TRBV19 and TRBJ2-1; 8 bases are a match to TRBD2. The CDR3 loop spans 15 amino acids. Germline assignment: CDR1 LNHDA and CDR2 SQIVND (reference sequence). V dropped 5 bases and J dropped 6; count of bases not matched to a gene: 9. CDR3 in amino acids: CASSFIAGLSNEQFF. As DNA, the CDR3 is TGTGCCAGTAGTTTCATAGCGGGATTAAGCAATGAGCAGTTCTTC.

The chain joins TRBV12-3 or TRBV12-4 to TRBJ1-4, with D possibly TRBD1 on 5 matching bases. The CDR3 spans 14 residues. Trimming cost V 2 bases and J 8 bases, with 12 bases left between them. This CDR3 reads CASSLWGDEEKLFF. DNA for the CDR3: TGTGCCAGCAGTTTATGGGGGGACGAGGAAAAACTGTTTTTT.

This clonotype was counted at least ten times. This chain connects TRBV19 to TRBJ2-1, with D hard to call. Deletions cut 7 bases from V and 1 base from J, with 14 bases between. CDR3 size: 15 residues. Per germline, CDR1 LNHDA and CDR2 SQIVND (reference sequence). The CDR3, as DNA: TGTGCCAGTATCCTTGGACCGCGATCCTACAATGAGCAGTTCTTC. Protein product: CASILGPRSYNEQFF.

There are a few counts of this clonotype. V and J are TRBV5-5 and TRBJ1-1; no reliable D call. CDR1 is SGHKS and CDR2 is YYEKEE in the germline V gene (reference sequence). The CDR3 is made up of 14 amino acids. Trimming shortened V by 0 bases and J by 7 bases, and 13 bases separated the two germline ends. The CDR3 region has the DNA TGTGCCAGCAGCTTGGAACCCTTTATCGATGAAGCTTTCTTT. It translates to CASSLEPFIDEAFF.

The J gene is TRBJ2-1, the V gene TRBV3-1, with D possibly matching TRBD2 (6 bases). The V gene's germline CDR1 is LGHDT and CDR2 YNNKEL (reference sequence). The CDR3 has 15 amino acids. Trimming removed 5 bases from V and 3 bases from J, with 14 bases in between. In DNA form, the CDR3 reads TGTGCCAGCAGCGTAACGGGAGTCCGCTACAATGAGCAGTTCTTC. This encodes CASSVTGVRYNEQFF.

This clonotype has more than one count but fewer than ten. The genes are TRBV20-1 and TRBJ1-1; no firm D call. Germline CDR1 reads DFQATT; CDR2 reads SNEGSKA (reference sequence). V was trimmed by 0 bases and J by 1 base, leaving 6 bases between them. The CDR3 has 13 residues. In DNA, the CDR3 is TGCAGTGCTAGAGATATGAAGAACACTGAAGCTTTCTTT. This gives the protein CSARDMKNTEAFF.

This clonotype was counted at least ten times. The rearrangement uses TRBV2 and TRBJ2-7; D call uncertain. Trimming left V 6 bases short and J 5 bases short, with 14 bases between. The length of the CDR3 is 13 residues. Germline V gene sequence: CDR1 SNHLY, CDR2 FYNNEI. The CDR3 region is CASRAEAIHEQYF. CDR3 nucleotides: TGTGCCAGCAGGGCCGAGGCTATCCACGAGCAGTACTTC.

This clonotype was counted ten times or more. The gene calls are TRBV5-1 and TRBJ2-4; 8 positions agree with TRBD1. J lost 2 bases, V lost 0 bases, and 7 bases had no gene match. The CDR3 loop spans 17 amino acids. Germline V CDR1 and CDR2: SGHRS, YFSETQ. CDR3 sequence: CASSLVLTGETKNIQYF. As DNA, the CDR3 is TGCGCCAGCAGCTTGGTGCTGACAGGGGAGACCAAAAACATTCAGTACTTC.

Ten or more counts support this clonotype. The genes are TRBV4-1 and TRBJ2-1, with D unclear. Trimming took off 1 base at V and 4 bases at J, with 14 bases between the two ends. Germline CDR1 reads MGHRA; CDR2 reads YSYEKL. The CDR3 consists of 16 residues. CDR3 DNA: TGCGCCAGCAGCCAAGGGGAAGCTGACCCGTACAATGAGCAGTTCTTC. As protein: CASSQGEADPYNEQFF.

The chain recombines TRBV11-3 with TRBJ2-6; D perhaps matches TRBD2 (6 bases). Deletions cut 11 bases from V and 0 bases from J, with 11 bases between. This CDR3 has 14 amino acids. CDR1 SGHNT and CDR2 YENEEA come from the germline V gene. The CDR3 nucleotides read TGTGCCGGGGGGAGTTTCTCTGGGGCCAACGTCCTGACTTTC. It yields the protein CAGGSFSGANVLTF.

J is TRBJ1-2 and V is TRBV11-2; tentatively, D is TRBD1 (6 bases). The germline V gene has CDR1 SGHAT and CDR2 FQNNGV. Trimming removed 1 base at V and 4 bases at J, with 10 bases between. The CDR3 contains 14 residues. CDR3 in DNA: TGTGCCAGCAGCTTAGGACAGGACGTCTATGGCTACACCTTC. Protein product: CASSLGQDVYGYTF. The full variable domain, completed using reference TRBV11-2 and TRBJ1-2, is EAGVAQSPRYKIIEKRQSVAFWCNPISGHATLYWYQQILGQGPKLLIQFQNNGVVDDSQLPKDRFSAERLKGVDSTLKIQPAKLEDSAVYLCASSLGQDVYGYTFGSGTRLTVV.

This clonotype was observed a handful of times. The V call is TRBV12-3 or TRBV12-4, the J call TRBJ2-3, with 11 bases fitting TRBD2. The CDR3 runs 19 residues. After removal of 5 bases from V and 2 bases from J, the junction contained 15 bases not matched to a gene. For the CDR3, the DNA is TGTGCCAGCAGTCTCCCACGACGAGCTAGCGGGAGGAACACAGATACGCAGTATTTT. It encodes CASSLPRRASGRNTDTQYF.

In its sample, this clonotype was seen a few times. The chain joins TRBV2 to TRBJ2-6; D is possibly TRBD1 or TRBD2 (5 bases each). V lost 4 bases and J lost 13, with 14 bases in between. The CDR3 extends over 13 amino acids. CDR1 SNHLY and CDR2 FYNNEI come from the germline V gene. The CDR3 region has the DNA TGTGCCAGCAGTGGCCTTGGGGGTGCGGTCCTGACTTTC. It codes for CASSGLGGAVLTF.

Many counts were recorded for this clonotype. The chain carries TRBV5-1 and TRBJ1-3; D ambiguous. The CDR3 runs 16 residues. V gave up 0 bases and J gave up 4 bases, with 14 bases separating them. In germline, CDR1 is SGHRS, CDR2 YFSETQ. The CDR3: CASSLEFGISGNTIYF. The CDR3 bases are TGCGCCAGCAGCTTGGAGTTCGGCATTTCGGGAAACACCATATATTTT.

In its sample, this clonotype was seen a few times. The CDR3 DNA reads as TGTGCCAGCAGCTTAGGAGTAGGGGAGACCCAGTACTTC. The encoded protein is CASSLGVGETQYF. V and J are TRBV7-7 and TRBJ2-5, with no clear D. The germline gives CDR1 SSHAT, CDR2 FNYEAQ (reference sequence). The germline V and J ends were trimmed by 1 base and 5 bases, with 8 bases remaining between them. This CDR3 is built from 13 residues.

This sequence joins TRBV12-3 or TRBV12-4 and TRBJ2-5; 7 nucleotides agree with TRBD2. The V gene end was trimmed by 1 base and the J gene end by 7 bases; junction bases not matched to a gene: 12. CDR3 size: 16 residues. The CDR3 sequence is CASSLGLGLGSGTQYF. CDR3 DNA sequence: TGTGCCAGCAGTTTAGGCTTAGGACTAGGGTCCGGGACCCAGTACTTC.